This TCR beta chain was captured by sequencing in a study of T-cell memory formation after mild COVID-19. TCRdb fed the 5' RACE reads into MiXCR, producing one record per CDR3 protein. The data contain about 470,000 distinct CDR3 sequences, about 20% of them singletons. In this sample, this clonotype turned up many times. V lost 4 bases and J 5 bases, leaving 10 bases between the germline ends. This CDR3 has 13 residues. The sample consisted of PBMCs or a T cell subset sorted from them (not recorded which). The sequence was collected from an adult woman who had mild COVID-19 (a few samples of this study predate the infection). Cell type and time point are not known. This rearrangement joins TRBV12-3 or TRBV12-4 to TRBJ2-3; D is undetermined. The CDR3 DNA reads as TGTGCCAGCAGTTCCGGCGGCGGAGATACGCAGTATTTT. Translated: CASSSGGGDTQYF.